This TCR beta chain was captured by sequencing in a study of CD8+CD57+ T cells in acquired aplastic anemia. Patients chosen for sequencing had shown CD8+CD57+ cell expansion by flow cytometry. The study profiled TCR beta VDJ and CDR3 using genomic DNA as template. TCRdb re-called the reads through MiXCR, storing one row per CDR3 protein. This repertoire shows some 200,000 distinct CDR3 sequences, 65% found once; its top ten account for around 58%. The receptor comes from a human donor with aplastic anemia. Sequenced sample: sorted CD4+, CD8+, or CD8+CD57+ T cells (not recorded which) from PBMCs.

This chain's CDR3 is CSARLKGRSSYEQYF. CDR3 coding DNA: TGCAGTGCTAGGTTAAAAGGTCGCAGCTCCTACGAGCAGTACTTC. The V gene is TRBV20-1, the J gene TRBJ2-7, with D hard to call. V was cut by 3 bases and J by 0 bases, with 15 bases left in between. The CDR3 covers 15 residues. CDR1 and CDR2 (germline): DFQATT, SNEGSKA (reference sequence).